The 23 T cell receptor beta chains presented below share a single source sample, sequenced in a study of cytomegalovirus exposure and HLA in healthy donors. PCR was performed using 60 Vbeta and 13 Jbeta primers. TCRdb's table, derived via immunoSEQ multiplex PCR, lists solely in-frame clones and lacks some. The table has 85,000 to 100,000 clones, over 75% seen once. Sequences were obtained from PBMCs. The receptor source for this set is a man aged 50-59 years in good health and CMV-seropositive.

This chain connects TRBV6-5 to TRBJ2-4; 7 bases fit TRBD2. Per germline, CDR1 MNHEY and CDR2 SVGAGI. This CDR3 contains 15 residues. V dropped 6 bases and J dropped 1; count of bases not matched to a gene: 6. The chain's CDR3 is CASSPPGGAKNIQYF. CDR3 sequence (DNA): TGTGCCAGCAGCCCCCCCGGGGGGGCCAAAAACATTCAGTACTTC.

The chain joins TRBV30 to TRBJ2-1; a weak D match, TRBD1 (6 bases). The CDR3 has 11 residues. V lost 2 bases, J lost 12 bases, and 11 bases lay in between. Germline V gene lookup returns CDR1 GTSNPN and CDR2 SVGIG (reference sequence). The CDR3 nucleotides are TGTGCCTGGAGTCGAAGGGGGTTGCAGTTCTTC. Its translation is CAWSRRGLQFF.

The chain has TRBV5-5 and TRBJ1-1; perhaps TRBD1 as D (6 bases). Germline loops: CDR1 SGHKS, CDR2 YYEKEE (reference sequence). The CDR3 is made up of 15 amino acids. Deletions cut 4 bases from V and 5 bases from J, with 18 bases between. CDR3 nucleotides: TGTGCCAGCAGCCCTGAGGGGGGGGAATGGACTGAAGCTTTCTTT. The encoded protein is CASSPEGGEWTEAFF.

In this sample, this clone turned up a few times. V usage is TRBV18 and J usage is TRBJ1-1; maybe TRBD1 (6 bases). Germline CDR1 is KGHSH and CDR2 is LQKENI. This CDR3 has 16 residues. Trimming cost V 2 bases and J 1 base, with 14 bases left between them. CDR3 coding DNA: TGTGCCAGCTCACCATTTCTACAGGGCGCGAACACTGAAGCTTTCTTT. The encoded protein is CASSPFLQGANTEAFF.

The V call is TRBV28, the J call TRBJ2-1; 9 bases map to TRBD2. J lost 5 bases, V lost 5 bases, and 13 bases had no gene match. CDR1 is MDHEN and CDR2 is SYDVKM in the germline V gene. The CDR3 is 17 amino acids. The CDR3 region is CASSPLRLAGTDNEQFF. In DNA, the CDR3 is TGTGCCAGCAGTCCCCTTAGGCTAGCGGGGACTGACAATGAGCAGTTCTTC. Filled out from reference TRBV28 and TRBJ2-1, the complete variable domain reads DVKVTQSSRYLVKRTGEKVFLECVQDMDHENMFWYRQDPGLGLRLIYFSYDVKMKEKGDIPEGYSVSREKKERFSLILESASTNQTSMYLCASSPLRLAGTDNEQFFGPGTRLTVL.

V usage is TRBV10-3 and J usage is TRBJ1-1, with 7 positions matching TRBD1. The CDR3 has 17 amino acids. V trimming: 0 bases; J trimming: 5 bases; junction bases outside the gene matches: 12. CDR1 ENHRY and CDR2 SYGVKD come from the germline V gene. The CDR3 DNA reads TGTGCCATCAGTGAGTCGGGGGACAGTTTAATGTGGACTGAAGCTTTCTTT. This translates into CAISESGDSLMWTEAFF.

The rearrangement joins TRBV19 to TRBJ2-3; TRBD2 matches 10 bases. Unmatched junction bases numbered 5, after V lost 1 base and J lost 4 bases. Germline assignment: CDR1 LNHDA and CDR2 SQIVND (reference sequence). This CDR3 has 16 amino acids. The CDR3 DNA reads TGTGCCAGTAGTATAGGACTAGCGGGTACAGCAGATACGCAGTATTTT. Its protein product is CASSIGLAGTADTQYF.

The genes are TRBV5-4 and TRBJ2-5, with 7 bases matching TRBD2. The CDR3 spans 14 residues. The germline V gene has CDR1 SGHNT and CDR2 YYREEE (reference sequence). V gave up 2 bases and J gave up 3 bases; unmatched junction bases: 4. In DNA, the CDR3 is TGTGCCAGCAGCTTTTGGGGGGGAGAAGAGACCCAGTACTTC. Translation: CASSFWGGEETQYF.

The chain has TRBV29-1 and TRBJ2-2; 12 nucleotides align to TRBD1. This CDR3 region has 14 residues. Germline assignment: CDR1 SQVTM and CDR2 ANQGSEA. V was pared by 7 bases and J by 5 bases, with 5 bases of the junction left unmatched. The CDR3, as DNA: TGCAGCGCACCGGGACAGGGGGCGACCGGGGAGCTGTTTTTT. It encodes CSAPGQGATGELFF.

This clone was counted between two and nine times. The chain carries TRBV5-6 and TRBJ1-2; 12 nucleotides align to TRBD1. J gave up 7 bases and V 4 bases, and 17 bases lay outside the gene matches. Germline CDR1 SGHDT, CDR2 YYEEEE. This CDR3 comprises 18 residues. CDR3 nucleotides: TGTGCCAGCAGCCACTATAGGGCCCAAGGGACAGGGGGCCTTGGCTACACCTTC. It codes for CASSHYRAQGTGGLGYTF.

The gene calls are TRBV27 and TRBJ2-7; 10 bases map to TRBD2. This CDR3 is built from 15 residues. Per the germline V gene, CDR1 is MNHEY and CDR2 is SMNVEV (reference sequence). V was clipped by 4 bases and J by 1 base; unmatched bases: 4. This CDR3 reads CASSSVAGGSYEQYF. The CDR3 DNA is TGTGCCAGCAGTTCGGTAGCGGGGGGATCCTACGAGCAGTACTTC.

CDR3 residues: CASRRQGHSYEQYF. CDR3 coding DNA: TGTGCCAGCAGGAGGCAGGGGCACTCCTACGAGCAGTACTTC. The chain links TRBV28 to TRBJ2-7; possibly TRBD1 for D (6 bases). The V and J ends lost 6 bases and 0 bases respectively, with 12 bases between them. CDR1 and CDR2 from the germline V gene are MDHEN and SYDVKM. This CDR3 comprises 14 residues.

The gene calls are TRBV9 and TRBJ1-1; D is unclear. The CDR3 spans 14 residues. The germline V and J ends were trimmed by 3 bases and 1 base, with 10 bases remaining between them. CDR1 is SGDLS and CDR2 is YYNGEE in the germline V gene. CDR3 region: CASSAMRENTEAFF. The CDR3 bases are TGTGCCAGCAGCGCTATGAGGGAGAACACTGAAGCTTTCTTT.

J is TRBJ2-1 and V is TRBV7-2; TRBD2 matches at 11 bases. J lost 2 bases, V lost 1 base, and 1 base had no gene match. The length of the CDR3 is 16 residues. Germline CDR1 and CDR2: SGHTA and FQGNSA. In DNA, the CDR3 is TGTGCCAGCAGCTTAGTTAGCGGGGGGGCCTACAATGAGCAGTTCTTC. Translation: CASSLVSGGAYNEQFF.

The DNA for the CDR3 is TGTGCCAGCAGTTTCAGGACAGGGGGCATAAAAGAGACCCAGTACTTC. Its translation is CASSFRTGGIKETQYF. The V gene is TRBV28, the J gene TRBJ2-5; 11 bases are a match to TRBD1. After removal of 3 bases from V and 3 bases from J, the junction contained 6 bases not matched to a gene. Looked up from germline, CDR1 is MDHEN and CDR2 is SYDVKM. The CDR3 has 16 residues.

This clone has a handful of counts. The genes are TRBV6-5 and TRBJ1-5; maybe TRBD1 (5 bases). The germline V and J ends were trimmed by 4 bases and 7 bases, with 8 bases remaining between them. The CDR3 runs to 12 residues. From germline, CDR1 is MNHEY and CDR2 SVGAGI. The CDR3 protein is CASSFQGQPQHF. The CDR3 DNA reads as TGTGCCAGCAGTTTTCAGGGCCAGCCCCAGCATTTT.

The chain links TRBV10-2 to TRBJ1-2; 10 nucleotides agree with TRBD1. The CDR3 loop spans 14 amino acids. V was pared by 7 bases and J by 2 bases, with 4 bases of the junction left unmatched. Germline CDR1 and CDR2: WSHSY and SAAADI. The CDR3, as DNA: TGCGCCAGCACCCTGGGACAGGGGAACTATGGCTACACCTTC. Protein: CASTLGQGNYGYTF.

This sequence joins TRBV13 and TRBJ1-3, with a possible D match to TRBD1 (5 bases). CDR1 and CDR2 (germline): PRHDT, FYEKMQ (reference sequence). V lost 5 bases, J lost 3 bases, and 14 bases lay in between. The CDR3 has 15 amino acids. CDR3 amino acids: CASSPPGKLGNTIYF. The CDR3 coding sequence is TGTGCCAGCAGCCCGCCAGGGAAGCTTGGAAACACCATATATTTT.

The V and J genes are TRBV4-1 and TRBJ2-2; perhaps TRBD1 as D (6 bases). The CDR3 has 14 residues. Trimming took 6 bases from V and 6 from J, leaving 14 bases between them. Germline CDR1 reads MGHRA; CDR2 reads YSYEKL. The CDR3 DNA is TGCGCCAGCAGTCCTACTAGGACAGCCGGGGAGCTGTTTTTT. The encoded protein is CASSPTRTAGELFF.

The table lists this clone with a count of one. Its ends do not fully match the called genes, so a read error is possible. V gene TRBV6-1 combines with J gene TRBJ1-5; tentatively, D is TRBD1 (6 bases). The CDR3 loop spans 15 amino acids. The V gene's germline CDR1 is MNHNS and CDR2 SASEGT. CDR3 nucleotides: TGTGCCAGCAGAGCGATCAGCCAGACAGGTCAGCCCCAGAATTTT. This encodes CASRAISQTGQPQNF.

This clone was observed a single time. The J gene is TRBJ2-7, the V gene TRBV7-2; 9 nucleotides align to TRBD1. Looked up from germline, CDR1 is SGHTA and CDR2 is FQGNSA. The CDR3 is 15 residues long. J gave up 5 bases and V 5 bases, and 10 bases lay outside the gene matches. CDR3 sequence (DNA): TGTGCCAGCAGCCGTACCCGACAGGGGGTAGACGAGCAGTACTTC. This codes for CASSRTRQGVDEQYF.

The chain carries TRBV6-5 and TRBJ2-7; D might be TRBD2 (5 bases). This CDR3 has 14 residues. Germline CDR1 and CDR2: MNHEY and SVGAGI. V gave up 5 bases and J gave up 0 bases, with 11 bases separating them. Here the CDR3 DNA reads TGTGCCAGCAGTACTAGACGGAACTCCTACGAGCAGTACTTC. Its protein is CASSTRRNSYEQYF.

V is TRBV4-3 and J is TRBJ2-5, with D tentatively TRBD2 (5 bases). The CDR3 sequence is 16 residues long. Trimming cost V 4 bases and J 2 bases, with 17 bases left between them. Germline loops: CDR1 LGHNA, CDR2 YSLEER. CDR3: CASSPSPRGTQETQYF. DNA for the CDR3: TGCGCCAGCAGCCCGTCACCCCGGGGTACTCAAGAGACCCAGTACTTC.